Each of the 6 T cell receptor beta chains below was sequenced from the same sample in a study of cytomegalovirus exposure and HLA in healthy donors. Vbeta (60) and Jbeta (13) primers were used in the PCR. Assay: immunoSEQ multiplex PCR; the TCRdb copy retains only in-frame clones and omits some. Among fewer than 200,000 clones, about 65% were seen once, and the ten largest hold 4.5%. Material: PBMCs. The receptors here all came from a woman aged 18-29 years in good health and CMV-seropositive.

The DNA of the CDR3 is TGTGCCAGCTCACCACGACAGGTTGGGGACGAGCAGTACTTC. Translating it yields CASSPRQVGDEQYF. The chain carries TRBV18 and TRBJ2-7, with a weak D call TRBD1 (6 bases). The V and J ends lost 1 base and 5 bases respectively, with 12 bases between them. The CDR3 covers 14 residues. Germline V lookup: CDR1 KGHSH, CDR2 LQKENI.

A few counts support this clone. The conserved closing phenylalanine or tryptophan is absent in this CDR3, likely reflecting a read error. The V and J genes are TRBV6-1 and TRBJ2-3, with D possibly TRBD2 on 5 matching bases. Germline assignment: CDR1 MNHNS and CDR2 SASEGT. This CDR3 has 16 amino acids. V was shortened by 2 bases and J by 2 bases, with 14 bases between the two germline ends. The CDR3 region has the DNA TGTGCCAGCAGTGAACAGCCGGGAATTATCACAGATACGCAGTATCTT. Protein product: CASSEQPGIITDTQYL.

The V gene is TRBV5-1, the J gene TRBJ1-3; D is possibly TRBD1 (5 bases). Trimming left V 1 base short and J 4 bases short, with 18 bases between. The germline V gene has CDR1 SGHRS and CDR2 YFSETQ. This CDR3 is built from 17 residues. CDR3 nucleotide sequence: TGCGCCAGCAGCTTGACGGGGGGGGACCCACCCGGAAACACCATATATTTT. Residues: CASSLTGGDPPGNTIYF.

This clone was observed a handful of times. The rearrangement joins TRBV9 to TRBJ2-3; the D gene is possibly TRBD1 (5 bases). V gave up 3 bases and J gave up 3 bases, with 8 bases separating them. CDR3 length: 13 amino acids. Germline values: CDR1 SGDLS, CDR2 YYNGEE. Here the CDR3 reads CASSAKGTDTQYF. CDR3 nucleotides: TGTGCCAGCAGCGCAAAGGGGACAGATACGCAGTATTTT.

This chain uses TRBV5-8 with TRBJ2-7; D is uncertain. Per the germline V gene, CDR1 is SGHTS and CDR2 is YDEGEE. The ends were cut back, 4 bases at V and 0 bases at J, with 11 bases in the middle. This CDR3 region has 14 residues. In DNA, the CDR3 is TGTGCCAGCAGCCTGCGCTCGGGCTCCTACGAGCAGTACTTC. This sequence encodes CASSLRSGSYEQYF.

The genes are TRBV2 and TRBJ1-2; 8 positions agree with TRBD1. V gave up 6 bases and J gave up 2 bases; unmatched junction bases: 5. This CDR3 has 14 amino acids. Germline-derived CDR1 and CDR2 are SNHLY and FYNNEI. CDR3 in amino acids: CASSRQGINYGYTF. The DNA of the CDR3 is TGTGCCAGCAGCCGACAGGGGATAAACTATGGCTACACCTTC.